Described below is a single T cell receptor beta chain sequence and its context. There is no known antigen for this receptor. No per-base quality is available; no much larger clone lies one base away. The Qiagen DNeasy kit was used to extract genomic DNA from unsorted PBMCs and from the negatively selected CD4+ and CD8+ fractions. Using primers that anneal to V and J segments, immunoSEQ multiplex PCR amplified the TCR beta CDR3 regions. A synthetic immune receptor repertoire was used to minimize amplification bias, and any residual bias was removed computationally once sequencing was done. The authors' analysis ran thus. Custom Python scripts were used to quantify repertoire diversity as the Shannon entropy index. Unsorted, CD4+ and CD8+ repertoires were analyzed separately, except in combined analyses where CD4+ and CD8+ sequences were merged in silico. Clonal expansion was defined as at least a 2-fold frequency increase after treatment relative to C1D1, with a pseudocount of 0.5 for undetected baseline clones. Singleton clones were defined as clones with 0 or 1 copy at C1D1, and non-singleton clones were defined as clones with 2 or more copies. Clones expanded in unsorted samples were assigned a CD4+, CD8+ or unknown annotation through matching of protein sequences in sorted samples from the same patient. Wilcoxon tests on paired samples were used to test diversity changes from C1D1 to C4D1. The table was pulled from immuneACCESS by TCRdb, which kept in-frame rearrangements only. Such tables lose some clones; where checked, under half of the loss comes from unresolved V genes, and the rest has no known cause. Clonal size and the V and J genes are those of that table, whereas D and trimming came from the DNA. In all, the sample holds about 100,000 clones, and about 88% of those were seen once. Just under 20% of the sample belongs to the ten largest clones.

The sample's time point label, in plain terms: cycle 2 day 1 (C2D1) of nivolumab. Relapse after autologous stem cell transplantation had occurred in all trial patients, and cohorts A, B and C were distinguished by prior brentuximab vedotin exposure. The trial cohort comprised some 60 patients with relapsed/refractory classical Hodgkin lymphoma whose best overall responses were complete response, partial response or progressive disease. Trial patients were treated with single-agent nivolumab in the multi-cohort phase II CheckMate 205 trial. An independent review committee assessed best overall response by applying the 2007 International Working Group response criteria. PBMCs from the trial were collected at three points: immediately before nivolumab initiation (C1D1), and during therapy at cycle 2 day 1 and cycle 4 day 1. Peripheral blood was collected in 8 mL Vacutainer Cell Preparation Tubes, from which PBMCs were isolated by centrifugation and then cryopreserved.

The junction shows trimming of 4 bases on V and 5 bases on J, and the gene matches do not reach 10 bases of it. Taken from the germline V gene, the CDR1 and CDR2 loops are LGHNA and YNFKEQ. Reading from cysteine to phenylalanine, the CDR3 counts 15 amino acids. Only the CDR3 region is kept as DNA, spanning 45 bases read in frame from base 1. These data originate in a study of PD-1 blockade in classical Hodgkin lymphoma (dated by TCRdb to 2020 to 2021). With regard to the full study: Nivolumab dosing was 3 mg/kg intravenously every 2 weeks, continuing until either disease progression or unacceptable toxicity. The study used CyTOF and TCR beta sequencing to define a peripheral blood immune signature of response to PD-1 blockade in classical Hodgkin lymphoma. General conclusions and limits of the study: Baseline diversity similar to that of newly diagnosed patients was observed in trial patients achieving complete response, whereas significantly lower diversity was observed in partial responders and progressors. The study covered only a single clinical trial cohort, and the causes of the repertoire differences, possibly disease activity or prior therapy, were still not defined. Newly diagnosed patients were reported to have lower baseline TCR diversity than healthy donors, and relapsed/refractory patients were reported to have lower baseline TCR diversity still. Diversity was lower in patients who began nivolumab less than 1 year after ASCT, so these patients were left out of later analyses to avoid confounding by immune reconstitution. By C4D1, a significant rise was seen in CD4+ TCR diversity but not in CD8+ TCR diversity (p=0.0027 vs p=0.16), and the rise was most apparent among complete responders (p=0.02).

This material consisted of peripheral blood mononuclear cells (PBMCs), taken before the second cycle of nivolumab. The TCR was taken from a human donor with classical Hodgkin lymphoma. The chain is assembled from TRBV4-2 and TRBJ2-7, and TRBD2 matches 8 of the central bases. The CDR3 region reads CASSLEVAGRDEQYF. The DNA is as follows: TGTGCCAGCAGCCTAGAGGTAGCGGGAAGGGACGAGCAGTACTTC.